Each of the 28 T cell receptor beta chains below was sequenced from the same sample in a study of shared clonotypes between healthy human individuals. Data came from immunoSEQ multiplex PCR; TCRdb stores just in-frame clones and leaves some out. This repertoire shows 800,000 to 1,200,000 clones, approximately 80% found once; its top ten account for 0.5% to 0.6%. The sample taken for sequencing was memory CD4+ T cells from PBMCs. Subset described: CD45RA-negative fraction. The receptors originated from a man younger than 30 in good health. Some clones in this sample may be carry-over from other donors' samples.

The sample holds a few counts of this clone. The J gene is TRBJ1-1, the V gene TRBV28, with unresolved D. V gave up 2 bases and J gave up 10 bases, with 14 bases separating them. The CDR3 sequence is 13 residues long. The germline V gene has CDR1 MDHEN and CDR2 SYDVKM. CDR3 amino acids: CASSLADNGVAFF. The CDR3 DNA reads as TGTGCCAGCAGTTTAGCAGACAACGGGGTAGCTTTCTTT.

This rearrangement joins TRBV6-5 to TRBJ2-2, with 8 bases matching TRBD1. The CDR3 extends over 14 amino acids. Trimming took 5 bases from V and 5 from J; bases not matched to a gene: 4. In germline, CDR1 is MNHEY, CDR2 SVGAGI. This chain's CDR3 is CASSVRTGTGELFF. Here the CDR3 DNA reads TGTGCCAGCAGTGTCCGGACAGGGACCGGGGAGCTGTTTTTT.

As regards this clone: The identical CDR3 is also encoded by other nucleotide sequences in the sample. The chain carries TRBV2 and TRBJ2-7; no definite D call. This CDR3 has 12 amino acids. The ends were cut back, 8 bases at V and 0 bases at J, with 8 bases in the middle. CDR1 and CDR2 (germline): SNHLY, FYNNEI. The CDR3 protein is CASRVSSYEQYF. The CDR3 DNA reads TGTGCCAGCCGGGTCAGCTCCTACGAGCAGTACTTC.

Written as DNA, the CDR3 is TGTGCCAGCAGGAACACGACAGGGGGCCCCTTGAGCGAGCAGTACTTC. Translation: CASRNTTGGPLSEQYF. V usage is TRBV6-6 and J usage is TRBJ2-7; TRBD1 matches 10 bases. Per germline, CDR1 MNHNY and CDR2 SVGAGI (reference sequence). The ends lost 6 bases at V and 6 bases at J; junction bases unmatched: 14. The CDR3 runs 16 residues.

This clone has only one observation. The J gene is TRBJ2-3, the V gene TRBV28; the match to TRBD2 covers 8 bases. CDR1 is MDHEN, CDR2 SYDVKM, per germline. Trimming removed 6 bases from V and 4 bases from J; junction bases left unmatched: 15. This CDR3 contains 17 residues. CDR3 nucleotides: TGTGCCAGCAGCCCCCTGTGGGTAGCGGGATCTGCAGATACGCAGTATTTT. Its protein is CASSPLWVAGSADTQYF.

The chain links TRBV27 to TRBJ1-1; tentatively, D is TRBD1 (6 bases). The CDR3 covers 14 residues. Germline CDR1 MNHEY, CDR2 SMNVEV (reference sequence). V shed 6 bases and J shed 5 bases, with 16 bases lying between them. For the CDR3, the DNA is TGTGCCAGCAGCGTAAAACAGGGTAGGACTGAAGCTTTCTTT. Its translation: CASSVKQGRTEAFF.

The gene calls are TRBV28 and TRBJ1-1, with D perhaps TRBD1 (5 bases). From germline, CDR1 is MDHEN and CDR2 SYDVKM. This CDR3 is built from 13 residues. The V and J ends lost 8 bases and 8 bases respectively, with 18 bases between them. The CDR3 nucleotides read TGTGCCAGCCTCGGGGGAGGGTGGGAGGAAGCTTTCTTT. This translates into CASLGGGWEEAFF.

The V and J genes are TRBV9 and TRBJ1-1; TRBD1 is a possible D gene (5 bases). The ends were cut back, 2 bases at V and 9 bases at J, with 14 bases in the middle. Germline CDR1 reads SGDLS; CDR2 reads YYNGEE. The CDR3 sequence is 13 residues long. The CDR3 is CASSVGQATQAFF. In DNA form, the CDR3 reads TGTGCCAGCAGCGTTGGACAAGCCACCCAAGCTTTCTTT.

The V and J genes are TRBV5-1 and TRBJ2-5; the match to TRBD2 covers 11 bases. Germline CDR1 and CDR2: SGHRS and YFSETQ. With V trimmed by 2 bases and J by 4 bases, 7 bases remained unmatched. CDR3 length: 16 amino acids. CDR3 protein: CASSFFTSGSPETQYF. DNA of the CDR3: TGCGCCAGCAGCTTTTTCACTAGCGGGAGCCCAGAGACCCAGTACTTC.

The chain has TRBV6-5 and TRBJ1-2; D gene unclear. This CDR3 spans 13 amino acids. Germline V gene data show CDR1 as MNHEY and CDR2 as SVGAGI. V lost 4 bases to trimming and J lost 8 bases, with 14 bases between them. The DNA of the CDR3 is TGTGCCAGCAGTTCTAGGGATAAGGGAGGCTACACCTTC. Protein sequence: CASSSRDKGGYTF.

In this sample, this clone turned up a few times. The rearrangement links TRBV4-2 to TRBJ2-5, with D possibly being TRBD2 (7 bases). The germline V and J ends were trimmed by 0 bases and 6 bases, with 11 bases remaining between them. The germline gives CDR1 LGHNA, CDR2 YNFKEQ. This CDR3 contains 14 residues. CDR3 sequence reads: CASSQDWGGQTQYF. Here the CDR3 DNA reads TGTGCCAGCAGCCAAGATTGGGGGGGGCAGACCCAGTACTTC.

The gene calls are TRBV5-4 and TRBJ2-3; D gene ambiguous. The CDR3 spans 14 residues. V lost 1 base and J 3 bases, leaving 9 bases between the germline ends. Germline V gene sequence: CDR1 SGHNT, CDR2 YYREEE (reference sequence). CDR3 region: CASSLFAATDTQYF. The CDR3 DNA reads TGTGCCAGCAGCTTGTTCGCGGCGACAGATACGCAGTATTTT.

V usage is TRBV11-2 and J usage is TRBJ1-1; D remains unclear. This CDR3 region has 14 residues. The germline V gene encodes CDR1 SGHAT and CDR2 FQNNGV. The V gene lost 7 bases and the J gene lost 10 bases, with 22 bases spanning the gap. CDR3 DNA: TGTGCCAGCACCAAAAAACTTAGAGGCCGAGGAGCTTTCTTT. Amino acids: CASTKKLRGRGAFF. The entire variable domain, with the rest obtained from reference TRBV11-2 and TRBJ1-1, is as follows: EAGVAQSPRYKIIEKRQSVAFWCNPISGHATLYWYQQILGQGPKLLIQFQNNGVVDDSQLPKDRFSAERLKGVDSTLKIQPAKLEDSAVYLCASTKKLRGRGAFFGQGTRLTVV.

The CDR3 DNA sequence: TGCAGTGCCAATCACAATGAGCAGTTCTTC. Residues: CSANHNEQFF. The V and J genes are TRBV20-1 and TRBJ2-1; D gene ambiguous. CDR3 length: 10 residues. Germline loops: CDR1 DFQATT, CDR2 SNEGSKA (reference sequence). V lost 6 bases and J 5 bases, leaving 5 bases between the germline ends.

The chain joins TRBV29-1 to TRBJ2-3, with 11 bases matching TRBD1. Germline V lookup: CDR1 SQVTM, CDR2 ANQGSEA. V trimming: 7 bases; J trimming: 2 bases; junction bases outside the gene matches: 8. This CDR3 region has 15 residues. This CDR3 reads CSATGTGGVTDTQYF. The CDR3 bases are TGCAGCGCTACCGGGACAGGGGGAGTCACAGATACGCAGTATTTT.

The chain carries TRBV2 and TRBJ1-5, with D maybe TRBD1 (5 bases). CDR3 length: 14 amino acids. With 8 bases removed from V and 3 bases from J, the gap between germline ends came to 14 bases. Germline CDR1 reads SNHLY; CDR2 reads FYNNEI. The DNA for the CDR3 is TGTGCCAGCTGGCAGGGATTATTCAATCAGCCCCAGCATTTT. Translating it yields CASWQGLFNQPQHF.

This chain uses TRBV9 with TRBJ2-7, with D tentatively TRBD2 (7 bases). Germline-derived CDR1 and CDR2 are SGDLS and YYNGEE. The CDR3 contains 17 residues. The ends were cut back, 3 bases at V and 6 bases at J, with 25 bases in the middle. The chain's CDR3 is CASSAPQGREGSREQYF. Written as DNA, the CDR3 is TGTGCCAGCAGCGCGCCCCAGGGGAGGGAGGGGTCTCGCGAGCAGTACTTC.

As DNA, the CDR3 is TGTGCCAGCAGGCCACTAGCGGCTCTTCGGGATGGGCAGTTCTTC. The encoded protein is CASRPLAALRDGQFF. This sequence joins TRBV6-5 and TRBJ2-1; 8 bases fit TRBD2. Germline V CDR1 and CDR2: MNHEY, SVGAGI. Trimming cost V 6 bases and J 12 bases; bases outside gene matches: 16. This CDR3 is built from 15 residues.

The chain has TRBV7-3 and TRBJ2-2, with TRBD2 matching over 7 bases. J gave up 2 bases and V 2 bases, and 5 bases lay outside the gene matches. Germline loops: CDR1 SGHTA, CDR2 FQGTGA. The CDR3 consists of 16 residues. The CDR3 DNA is TGTGCCAGCAGCTTACTCCCTAGCGGAAACACCGGGGAGCTGTTTTTT. As protein: CASSLLPSGNTGELFF.

The chain recombines TRBV5-4 with TRBJ2-7; 7 nucleotides align to TRBD1. CDR1 is SGHNT and CDR2 is YYREEE in the germline V gene (reference sequence). V dropped 4 bases and J dropped 1; count of bases not matched to a gene: 2. The CDR3 is 13 residues long. Here the CDR3 DNA reads TGTGCCAGCAGCCGGGGACAGTCCTACGAGCAGTACTTC. This codes for CASSRGQSYEQYF.

V gene TRBV6-5 combines with J gene TRBJ2-7, with D perhaps given as TRBD1 or TRBD2 (6 bases each). The CDR3 totals 15 residues. CDR1 is MNHEY, CDR2 SVGAGI, per germline. Trimming took off 5 bases at V and 0 bases at J, with 14 bases between the two ends. The CDR3 region is CASSPPGASSYEQYF. The CDR3, as DNA: TGTGCCAGCAGTCCCCCGGGGGCGAGCTCCTACGAGCAGTACTTC.

The chain recombines TRBV2 with TRBJ2-2; tentatively, D is TRBD1 or TRBD2 (5 bases each). Germline CDR1 is SNHLY and CDR2 is FYNNEI. Trimming removed 3 bases from V and 6 bases from J, with 11 bases in between. CDR3 length: 14 amino acids. CDR3 sequence reads: CASSDRAGSGELFF. The CDR3 nucleotides are TGTGCCAGCAGTGACAGGGCGGGTTCCGGGGAGCTGTTTTTT.

The chain combines TRBV9 with TRBJ2-1; 12 nucleotides agree with TRBD2. Germline CDR1 and CDR2: SGDLS and YYNGEE. The CDR3 extends over 17 amino acids. Trimming took 4 bases from V and 7 from J; bases not matched to a gene: 12. This CDR3 reads CASSPHPLGLAGNEQFF. The CDR3, as DNA: TGTGCCAGCAGCCCACACCCTTTAGGACTAGCGGGGAATGAGCAGTTCTTC.

The rearrangement links TRBV7-9 to TRBJ2-1; TRBD2 agrees at 9 bases. V was pared by 4 bases and J by 8 bases, with 6 bases of the junction left unmatched. Germline assignment: CDR1 SEHNR and CDR2 FQNEAQ (reference sequence). This CDR3 comprises 14 residues. CDR3 sequence reads: CASSWGTSSDEQFF. In DNA, the CDR3 is TGTGCCAGCAGCTGGGGGACTAGCTCGGATGAGCAGTTCTTC.

Of note for this clone: The sample has other DNA sequences that encode this CDR3 too. The chain is built from TRBV29-1 and TRBJ2-3; 7 nucleotides align to TRBD2. Germline lookup yields CDR1 SQVTM and CDR2 ANQGSEA. With 5 bases clipped from V and 0 bases from J, the junction kept 5 bases outside the gene matches. CDR3 length: 14 amino acids. The CDR3 is CSVSEGGSTDTQYF. As DNA, the CDR3 is TGCAGCGTTTCTGAGGGAGGGAGCACAGATACGCAGTATTTT.

V gene TRBV19 combines with J gene TRBJ2-2, with no clear D. This CDR3 spans 15 amino acids. V was cut by 1 base and J by 1 base, with 7 bases left in between. Germline CDR1 is LNHDA and CDR2 is SQIVND (reference sequence). Written as DNA, the CDR3 is TGTGCCAGTAGTATAGGCTCCAGGAACACCGGGGAGCTGTTTTTT. Its protein is CASSIGSRNTGELFF.

This clone occurred many times. This chain links TRBV5-4 with TRBJ2-5; no definite D call. Trimming stripped 5 bases from V and 4 bases from J, with 12 bases between. Germline-derived CDR1 and CDR2 are SGHNT and YYREEE (reference sequence). The CDR3 runs 13 residues. The CDR3 DNA reads as TGTGCCAGCAGTCCCGTCTCTTCAGAGACCCAGTACTTC. Its translation: CASSPVSSETQYF.

This chain joins TRBV29-1 and TRBJ2-7, with TRBD1 identical over 8 bases. J was trimmed by 4 bases and V by 6 bases; bases with no gene match: 14. The length of the CDR3 is 15 residues. Germline V gives CDR1 SQVTM, CDR2 ANQGSEA. The CDR3 loop reads CSVSPGRQGKYEQYF. CDR3 sequence (DNA): TGCAGCGTCTCCCCGGGAAGACAGGGGAAGTACGAGCAGTACTTC.